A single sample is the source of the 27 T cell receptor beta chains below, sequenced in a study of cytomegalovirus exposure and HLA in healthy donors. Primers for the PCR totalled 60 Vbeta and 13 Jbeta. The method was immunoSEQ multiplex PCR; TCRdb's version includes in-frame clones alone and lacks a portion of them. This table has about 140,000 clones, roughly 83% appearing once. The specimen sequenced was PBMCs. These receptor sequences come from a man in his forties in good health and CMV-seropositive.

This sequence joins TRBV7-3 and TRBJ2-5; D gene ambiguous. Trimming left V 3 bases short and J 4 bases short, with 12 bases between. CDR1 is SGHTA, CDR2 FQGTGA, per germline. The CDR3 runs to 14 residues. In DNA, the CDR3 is TGTGCCAGCAGCTTTCTAGGCGGTGTAGAGACCCAGTACTTC. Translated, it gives CASSFLGGVETQYF.

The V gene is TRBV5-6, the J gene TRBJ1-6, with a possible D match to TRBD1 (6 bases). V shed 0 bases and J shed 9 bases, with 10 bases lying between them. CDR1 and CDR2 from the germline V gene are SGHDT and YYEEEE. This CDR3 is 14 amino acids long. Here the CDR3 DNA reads TGTGCCAGCAGCTTGGGTTCAGGGGTTTCACCCCTCCACTTT. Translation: CASSLGSGVSPLHF.

In DNA, the CDR3 is TGTGCCAGCAGCTTTGAGAGCGATGAGCAGTTCTTC. It translates to CASSFESDEQFF. The genes are TRBV9 and TRBJ2-1; D not resolved. This CDR3 has 12 amino acids. Germline CDR1 reads SGDLS; CDR2 reads YYNGEE. Between the trimmed V and J ends, which lost 4 bases and 8 bases, there was a span of 10 bases. Together with reference TRBV9 and TRBJ2-1, the CDR3 gives the full variable domain: DSGVTQTPKHLITATGQRVTLRCSPRSGDLSVYWYQQSLDQGLQFLIQYYNGEERAKGNILERFSAQQFPDLHSELNLSSLELGDSALYFCASSFESDEQFFGPGTRLTVL.

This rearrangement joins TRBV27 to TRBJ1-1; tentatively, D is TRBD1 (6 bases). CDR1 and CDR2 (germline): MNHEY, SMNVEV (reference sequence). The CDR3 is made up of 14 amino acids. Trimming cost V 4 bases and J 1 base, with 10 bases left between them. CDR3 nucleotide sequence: TGTGCCAGCAGTTCTGAGGGGGAGAACACTGAAGCTTTCTTT. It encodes CASSSEGENTEAFF.

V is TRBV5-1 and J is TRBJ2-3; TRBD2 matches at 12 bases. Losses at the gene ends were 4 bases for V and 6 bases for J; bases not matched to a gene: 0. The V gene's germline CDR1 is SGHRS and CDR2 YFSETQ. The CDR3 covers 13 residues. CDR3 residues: CASSGLAGDTQYF. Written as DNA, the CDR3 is TGCGCCAGCAGCGGACTAGCGGGGGATACGCAGTATTTT. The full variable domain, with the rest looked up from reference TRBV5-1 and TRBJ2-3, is KAGVTQTPRYLIKTRGQQVTLSCSPISGHRSVSWYQQTPGQGLQFLFEYFSETQRNKGNFPGRFSGRQFSNSRSEMNVSTLELGDSALYLCASSGLAGDTQYFGPGTRLTVL.

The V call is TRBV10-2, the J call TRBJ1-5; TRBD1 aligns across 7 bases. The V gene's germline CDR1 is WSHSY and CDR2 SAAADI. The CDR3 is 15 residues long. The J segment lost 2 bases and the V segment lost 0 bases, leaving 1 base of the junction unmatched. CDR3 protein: CASSESGTGNQPQHF. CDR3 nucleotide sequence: TGCGCCAGCAGTGAGTCCGGGACAGGCAATCAGCCCCAGCATTTT.

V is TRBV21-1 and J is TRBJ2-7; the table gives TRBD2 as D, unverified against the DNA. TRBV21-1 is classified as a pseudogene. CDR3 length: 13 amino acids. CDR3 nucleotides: TGTGCCAGCATCCGCGGCAGAGTTTACGAGCAGTACTTC. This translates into CASIRGRVYEQYF.

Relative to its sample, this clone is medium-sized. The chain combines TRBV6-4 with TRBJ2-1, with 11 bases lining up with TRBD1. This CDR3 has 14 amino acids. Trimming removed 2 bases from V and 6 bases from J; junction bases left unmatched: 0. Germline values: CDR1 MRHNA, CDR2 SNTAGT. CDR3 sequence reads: CASSDGTGGNEQFF. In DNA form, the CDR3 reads TGTGCCAGCAGTGACGGGACAGGGGGCAATGAGCAGTTCTTC.

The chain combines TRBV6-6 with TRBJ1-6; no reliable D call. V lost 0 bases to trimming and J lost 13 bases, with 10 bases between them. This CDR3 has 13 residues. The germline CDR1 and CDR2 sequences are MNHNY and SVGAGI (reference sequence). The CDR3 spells CASSYSTAHPLHF. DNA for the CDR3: TGTGCCAGCAGTTACTCTACAGCCCATCCCCTCCACTTT.

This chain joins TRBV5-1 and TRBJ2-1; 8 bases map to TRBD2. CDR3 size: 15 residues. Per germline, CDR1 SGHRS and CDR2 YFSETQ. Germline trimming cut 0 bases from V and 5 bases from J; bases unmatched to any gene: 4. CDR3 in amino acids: CASSLVSGVDNEQFF. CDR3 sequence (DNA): TGCGCCAGCAGCTTGGTTAGCGGGGTGGACAATGAGCAGTTCTTC.

CDR3 in amino acids: CASSLAGGYSNQPQHF. For the CDR3, the DNA is TGTGCCAGCTCCCTAGCTGGAGGTTATAGCAATCAGCCCCAGCATTTT. The V call is TRBV18, the J call TRBJ1-5, with D unresolved. This CDR3 region has 16 residues. With 6 bases removed from V and 0 bases from J, the gap between germline ends came to 15 bases. CDR1 is KGHSH, CDR2 LQKENI, per germline.

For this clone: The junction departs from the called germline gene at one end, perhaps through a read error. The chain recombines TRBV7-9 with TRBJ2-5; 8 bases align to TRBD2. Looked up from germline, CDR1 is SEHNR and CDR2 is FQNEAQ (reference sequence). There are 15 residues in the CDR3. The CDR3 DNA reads TGTTCCAGCAGCTTAGTAGCGGGGCCCCAAGAGACCCAGTACTTC. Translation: CSSSLVAGPQETQYF.

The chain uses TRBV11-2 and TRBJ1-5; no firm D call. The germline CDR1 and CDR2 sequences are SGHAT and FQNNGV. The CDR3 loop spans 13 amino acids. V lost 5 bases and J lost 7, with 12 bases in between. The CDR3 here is CASSPSGLQPQHF. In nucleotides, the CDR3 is TGTGCCAGCAGCCCTAGCGGGCTGCAGCCCCAGCATTTT.

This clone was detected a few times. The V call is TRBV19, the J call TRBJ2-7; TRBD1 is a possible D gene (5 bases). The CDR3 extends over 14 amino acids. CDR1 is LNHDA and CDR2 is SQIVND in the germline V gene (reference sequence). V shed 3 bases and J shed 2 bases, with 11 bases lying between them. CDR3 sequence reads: CASSMGQKTYEQYF. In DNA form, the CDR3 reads TGTGCCAGTAGTATGGGGCAGAAGACCTACGAGCAGTACTTC.

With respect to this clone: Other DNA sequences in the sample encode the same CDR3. CDR3 nucleotides: TGTGCCAGCAGCCTACCATCCTCTGGAAACACCATATATTTT. This gives the protein CASSLPSSGNTIYF. The V call is TRBV5-6, the J call TRBJ1-3; no clear D. From germline, CDR1 is SGHDT and CDR2 YYEEEE. The length of the CDR3 is 14 residues. V lost 4 bases to trimming and J lost 0 bases, with 8 bases between them.

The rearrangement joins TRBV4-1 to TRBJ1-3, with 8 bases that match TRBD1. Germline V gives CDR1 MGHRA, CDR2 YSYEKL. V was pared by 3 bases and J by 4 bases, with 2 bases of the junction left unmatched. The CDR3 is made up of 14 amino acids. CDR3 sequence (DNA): TGCGCCAGCAGCCACCCAGGGGGCGGAAACACCATATATTTT. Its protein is CASSHPGGGNTIYF.

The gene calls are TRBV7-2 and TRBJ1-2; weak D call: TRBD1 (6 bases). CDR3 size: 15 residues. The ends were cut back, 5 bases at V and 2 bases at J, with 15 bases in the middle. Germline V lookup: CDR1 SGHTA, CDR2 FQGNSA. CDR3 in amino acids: CASSPGQGWNYGYTF. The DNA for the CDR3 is TGTGCCAGCAGCCCAGGCCAGGGGTGGAACTATGGCTACACCTTC. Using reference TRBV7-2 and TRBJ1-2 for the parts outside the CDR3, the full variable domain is GAGVSQSPSNKVTEKGKDVELRCDPISGHTALYWYRQSLGQGLEFLIYFQGNSAPDKSGLPSDRFSAERTGGSVSTLTIQRTQQEDSAVYLCASSPGQGWNYGYTFGSGTRLTVV.

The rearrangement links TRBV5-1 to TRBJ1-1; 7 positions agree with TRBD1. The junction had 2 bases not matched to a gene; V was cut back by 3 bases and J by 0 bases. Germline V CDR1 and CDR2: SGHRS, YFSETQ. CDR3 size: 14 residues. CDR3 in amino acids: CASSWGQMNTEAFF. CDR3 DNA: TGCGCCAGCAGCTGGGGACAGATGAACACTGAAGCTTTCTTT.

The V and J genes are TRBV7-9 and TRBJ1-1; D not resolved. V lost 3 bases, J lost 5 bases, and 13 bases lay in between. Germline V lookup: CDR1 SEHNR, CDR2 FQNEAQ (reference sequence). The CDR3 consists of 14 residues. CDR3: CASSFHSGGTEAFF. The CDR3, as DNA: TGTGCCAGCAGCTTTCACTCGGGTGGAACTGAAGCTTTCTTT.

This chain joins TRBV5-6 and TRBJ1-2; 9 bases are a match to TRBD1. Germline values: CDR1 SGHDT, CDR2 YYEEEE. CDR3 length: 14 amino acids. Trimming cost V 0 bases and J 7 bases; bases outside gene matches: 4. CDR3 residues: CASSLVGQGCGYTF. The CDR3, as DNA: TGTGCCAGCAGCTTGGTAGGACAGGGGTGTGGCTACACCTTC. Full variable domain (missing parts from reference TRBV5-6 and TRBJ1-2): DAGVTQSPTHLIKTRGQQVTLRCSPKSGHDTVSWYQQALGQGPQFIFQYYEEEERQRGNFPDRFSGHQFPNYSSELNVNALLLGDSALYLCASSLVGQGCGYTFGSGTRLTVV.

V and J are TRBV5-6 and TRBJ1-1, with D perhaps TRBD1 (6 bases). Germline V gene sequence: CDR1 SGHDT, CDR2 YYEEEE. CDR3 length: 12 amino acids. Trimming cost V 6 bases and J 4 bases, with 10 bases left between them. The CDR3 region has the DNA TGTGCCAGCACCCAAGGGGGCACTGAAGCTTTCTTT. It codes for CASTQGGTEAFF.

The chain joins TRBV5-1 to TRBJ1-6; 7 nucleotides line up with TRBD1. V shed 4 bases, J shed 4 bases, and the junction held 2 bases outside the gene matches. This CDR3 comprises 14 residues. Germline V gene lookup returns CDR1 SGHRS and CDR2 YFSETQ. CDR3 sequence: CASSAGQYNSPLHF. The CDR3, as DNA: TGCGCCAGCAGCGCGGGACAGTATAATTCACCCCTCCACTTT. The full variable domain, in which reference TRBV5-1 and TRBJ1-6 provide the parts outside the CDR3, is KAGVTQTPRYLIKTRGQQVTLSCSPISGHRSVSWYQQTPGQGLQFLFEYFSETQRNKGNFPGRFSGRQFSNSRSEMNVSTLELGDSALYLCASSAGQYNSPLHFGNGTRLTVT.

CDR3 DNA sequence: TGTGCCAGCAGGTCCTTAGATCAGCCCCAGCATTTT. Its translation is CASRSLDQPQHF. This chain connects TRBV6-1 to TRBJ1-5; D unclear. The CDR3 loop spans 12 amino acids. Germline CDR1 is MNHNS and CDR2 is SASEGT. V gave up 6 bases and J gave up 5 bases, with 8 bases separating them.

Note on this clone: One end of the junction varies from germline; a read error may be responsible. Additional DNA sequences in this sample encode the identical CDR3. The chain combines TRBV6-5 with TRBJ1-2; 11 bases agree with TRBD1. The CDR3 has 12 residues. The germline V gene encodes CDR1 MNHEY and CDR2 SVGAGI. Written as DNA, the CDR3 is TGCGCCAGTGGACAGGGGGCGGATGGCTACACCTTC. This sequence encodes CASGQGADGYTF.

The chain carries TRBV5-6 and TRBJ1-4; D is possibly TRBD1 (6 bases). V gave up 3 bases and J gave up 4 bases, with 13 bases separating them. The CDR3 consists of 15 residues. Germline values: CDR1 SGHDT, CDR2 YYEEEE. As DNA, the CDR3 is TGTGCCAGCAGCTCAGACAGGCGCATTAATGAAAAACTGTTTTTT. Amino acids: CASSSDRRINEKLFF. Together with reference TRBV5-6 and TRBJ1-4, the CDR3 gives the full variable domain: DAGVTQSPTHLIKTRGQQVTLRCSPKSGHDTVSWYQQALGQGPQFIFQYYEEEERQRGNFPDRFSGHQFPNYSSELNVNALLLGDSALYLCASSSDRRINEKLFFGSGTQLSVL.

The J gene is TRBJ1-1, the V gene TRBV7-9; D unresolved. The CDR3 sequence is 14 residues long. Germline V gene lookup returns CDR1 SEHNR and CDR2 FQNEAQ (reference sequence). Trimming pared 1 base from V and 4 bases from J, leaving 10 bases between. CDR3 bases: TGTGCCAGCAGCTTAGTAACGTACAGCACTGAAGCTTTCTTT. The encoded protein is CASSLVTYSTEAFF.

CDR3 amino acids: CASSLSSYTGVTGELFF. For the CDR3, the DNA is TGTGCCAGCAGTTTATCGTCCTATACAGGGGTTACCGGGGAGCTGTTTTTT. The rearrangement joins TRBV27 to TRBJ2-2; 7 bases match TRBD1. Germline V lookup: CDR1 MNHEY, CDR2 SMNVEV (reference sequence). This CDR3 contains 17 residues. Trimming removed 0 bases from V and 5 bases from J; junction bases left unmatched: 9.